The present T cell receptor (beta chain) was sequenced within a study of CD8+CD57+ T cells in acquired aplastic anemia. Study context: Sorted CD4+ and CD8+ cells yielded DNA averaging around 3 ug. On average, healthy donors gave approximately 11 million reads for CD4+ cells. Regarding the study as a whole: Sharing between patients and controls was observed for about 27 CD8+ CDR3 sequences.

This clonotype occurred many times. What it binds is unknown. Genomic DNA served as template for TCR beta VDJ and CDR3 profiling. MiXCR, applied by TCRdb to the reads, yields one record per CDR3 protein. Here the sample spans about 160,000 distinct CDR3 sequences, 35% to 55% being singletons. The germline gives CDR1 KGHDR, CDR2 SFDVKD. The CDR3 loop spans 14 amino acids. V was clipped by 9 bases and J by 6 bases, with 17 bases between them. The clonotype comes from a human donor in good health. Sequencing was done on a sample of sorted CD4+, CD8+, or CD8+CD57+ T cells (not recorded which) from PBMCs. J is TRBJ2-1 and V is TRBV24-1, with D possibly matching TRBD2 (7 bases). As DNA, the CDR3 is TGTGCCACCTCCCGGGGGGCAAAGGGCAATGAGCAGTTCTTC. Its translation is CATSRGAKGNEQFF.